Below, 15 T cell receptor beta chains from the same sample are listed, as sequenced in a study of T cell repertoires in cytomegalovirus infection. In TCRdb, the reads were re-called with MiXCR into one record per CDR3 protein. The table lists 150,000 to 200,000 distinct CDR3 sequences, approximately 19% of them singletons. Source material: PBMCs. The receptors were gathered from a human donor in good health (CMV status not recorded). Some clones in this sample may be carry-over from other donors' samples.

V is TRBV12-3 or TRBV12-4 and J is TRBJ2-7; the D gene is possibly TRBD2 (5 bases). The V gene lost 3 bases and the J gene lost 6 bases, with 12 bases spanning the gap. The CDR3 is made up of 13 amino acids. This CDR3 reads CASSFLPEGEQYF. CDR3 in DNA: TGTGCCAGCAGTTTCCTCCCAGAGGGCGAGCAGTACTTC.

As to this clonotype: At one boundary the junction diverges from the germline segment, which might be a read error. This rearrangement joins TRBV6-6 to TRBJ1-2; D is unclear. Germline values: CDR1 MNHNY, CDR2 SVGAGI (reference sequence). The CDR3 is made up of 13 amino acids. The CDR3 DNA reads TGTGCCAACAGTTACCCGGATAACTATGGCTACACCTTC. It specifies CANSYPDNYGYTF.

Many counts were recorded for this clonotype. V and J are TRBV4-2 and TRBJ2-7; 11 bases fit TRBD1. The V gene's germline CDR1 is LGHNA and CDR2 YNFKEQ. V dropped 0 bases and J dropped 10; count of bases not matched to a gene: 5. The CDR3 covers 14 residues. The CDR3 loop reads CASSQDIGTGGQYF. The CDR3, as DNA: TGTGCCAGCAGCCAAGATATCGGGACAGGGGGTCAGTACTTC.

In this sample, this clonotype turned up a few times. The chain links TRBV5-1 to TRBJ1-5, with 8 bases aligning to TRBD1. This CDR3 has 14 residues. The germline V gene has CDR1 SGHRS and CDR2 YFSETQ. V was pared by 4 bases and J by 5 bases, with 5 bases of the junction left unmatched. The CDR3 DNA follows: TGCGCCAGCAGCCTGGGGACAGGAGATCAGCCCCAGCATTTT. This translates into CASSLGTGDQPQHF.

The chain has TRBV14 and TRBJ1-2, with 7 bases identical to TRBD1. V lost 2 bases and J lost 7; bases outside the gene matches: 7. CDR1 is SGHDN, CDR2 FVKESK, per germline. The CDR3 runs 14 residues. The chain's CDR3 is CASSQSPGTVGYTF. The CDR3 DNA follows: TGTGCCAGCAGCCAATCGCCCGGGACAGTTGGCTACACCTTC.

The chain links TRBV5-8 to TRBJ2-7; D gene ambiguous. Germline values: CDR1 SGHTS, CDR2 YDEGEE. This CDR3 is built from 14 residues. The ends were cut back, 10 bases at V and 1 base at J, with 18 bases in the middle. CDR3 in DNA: TGTGCCTTCAATCGGGTAGACGATTCCTACGAGCAGTACTTC. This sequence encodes CAFNRVDDSYEQYF.

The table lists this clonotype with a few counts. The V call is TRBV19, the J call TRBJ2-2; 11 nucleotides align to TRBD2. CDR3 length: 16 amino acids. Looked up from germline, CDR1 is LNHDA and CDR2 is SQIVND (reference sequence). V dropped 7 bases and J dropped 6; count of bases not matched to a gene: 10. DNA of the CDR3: TGTGCCAGTATCGGGACTAGCGGACTCATAGCCGGGGAGCTGTTTTTT. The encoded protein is CASIGTSGLIAGELFF.

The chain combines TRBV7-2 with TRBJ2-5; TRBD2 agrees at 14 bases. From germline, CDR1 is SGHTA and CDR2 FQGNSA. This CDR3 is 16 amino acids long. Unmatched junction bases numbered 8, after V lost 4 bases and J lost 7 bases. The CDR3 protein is CASSSMTSGGGGTQYF. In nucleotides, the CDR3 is TGTGCCAGCAGCTCCATGACTAGCGGGGGGGGGGGGACCCAGTACTTC. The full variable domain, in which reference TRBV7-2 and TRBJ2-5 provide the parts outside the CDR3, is GAGVSQSPSNKVTEKGKDVELRCDPISGHTALYWYRQSLGQGLEFLIYFQGNSAPDKSGLPSDRFSAERTGGSVSTLTIQRTQQEDSAVYLCASSSMTSGGGGTQYFGPGTRLLVL.

CDR3 DNA: TGTGCCAGCAGAGCTCCCCCGACAGCGAACTATGGCTACACCTTC. Translating gives CASRAPPTANYGYTF. This sequence joins TRBV28 and TRBJ1-2, with D possibly matching TRBD1 (5 bases). There are 15 residues in the CDR3. Germline CDR1 and CDR2: MDHEN and SYDVKM. V lost 6 bases and J 2 bases, leaving 16 bases between the germline ends.

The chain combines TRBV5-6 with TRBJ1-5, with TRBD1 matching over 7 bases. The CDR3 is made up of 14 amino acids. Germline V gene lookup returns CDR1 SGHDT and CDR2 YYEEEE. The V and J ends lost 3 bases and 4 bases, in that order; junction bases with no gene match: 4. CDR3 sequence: CASSWGGQNQPQHF. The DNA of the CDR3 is TGTGCCAGCAGCTGGGGGGGACAGAATCAGCCCCAGCATTTT.

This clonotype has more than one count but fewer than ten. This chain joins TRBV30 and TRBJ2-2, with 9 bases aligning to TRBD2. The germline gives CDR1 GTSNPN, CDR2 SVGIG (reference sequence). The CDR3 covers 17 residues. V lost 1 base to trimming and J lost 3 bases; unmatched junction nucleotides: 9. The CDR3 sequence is CAWSARVSGRDTGELFF. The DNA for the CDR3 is TGTGCCTGGAGTGCACGGGTTAGCGGGAGAGACACCGGGGAGCTGTTTTTT. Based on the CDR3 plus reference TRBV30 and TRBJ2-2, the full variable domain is SQTIHQWPATLVQPVGSPLSLECTVEGTSNPNLYWYRQAAGRGLQLLFYSVGIGQISSEVPQNLSASRPQDRQFILSSKKLLLSDSGFYLCAWSARVSGRDTGELFFGEGSRLTVL.

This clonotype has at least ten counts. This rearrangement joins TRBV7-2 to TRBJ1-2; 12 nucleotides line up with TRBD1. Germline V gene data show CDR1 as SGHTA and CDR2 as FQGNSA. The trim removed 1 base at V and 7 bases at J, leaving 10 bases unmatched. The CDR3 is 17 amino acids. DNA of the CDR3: TGTGCCAGCAGCTTAGAGGTCGGGACAGGGGGCTCGAGTGGCTACACCTTC. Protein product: CASSLEVGTGGSSGYTF.

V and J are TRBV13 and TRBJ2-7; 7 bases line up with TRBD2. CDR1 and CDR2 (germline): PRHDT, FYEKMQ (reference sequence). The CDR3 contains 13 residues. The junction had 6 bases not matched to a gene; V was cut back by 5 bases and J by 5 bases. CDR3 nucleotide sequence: TGTGCCAGCAGCATCGCGGGAGAGAACGAGCAGTACTTC. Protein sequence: CASSIAGENEQYF.

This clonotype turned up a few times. In nucleotides, the CDR3 is TGTGCCAGCAGTGAGGAGGGGGCGCTTCGGAACAATGAGCAGTTCTTC. It codes for CASSEEGALRNNEQFF. The rearrangement links TRBV25-1 to TRBJ2-1; D perhaps matches TRBD1 (7 bases). CDR1 and CDR2 (germline): MGHDK, SYGVNS. The CDR3 runs 16 residues. Trimming removed 3 bases from V and 5 bases from J, with 17 bases in between. Looking up the rest from reference TRBV25-1 and TRBJ2-1 gives the full variable domain: EADIYQTPRYLVIGTGKKITLECSQTMGHDKMYWYQQDPGMELHLIHYSYGVNSTEKGDLSSESTVSRIRTEHFPLTLESARPSHTSQYLCASSEEGALRNNEQFFGPGTRLTVL.

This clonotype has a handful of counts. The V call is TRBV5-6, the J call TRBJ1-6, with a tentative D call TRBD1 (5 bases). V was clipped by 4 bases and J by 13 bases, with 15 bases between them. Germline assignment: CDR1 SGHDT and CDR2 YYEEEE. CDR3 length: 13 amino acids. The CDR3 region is CASSVDRDGPLHF. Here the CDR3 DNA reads TGTGCCAGCAGCGTCGACCGGGACGGGCCCCTCCACTTT.